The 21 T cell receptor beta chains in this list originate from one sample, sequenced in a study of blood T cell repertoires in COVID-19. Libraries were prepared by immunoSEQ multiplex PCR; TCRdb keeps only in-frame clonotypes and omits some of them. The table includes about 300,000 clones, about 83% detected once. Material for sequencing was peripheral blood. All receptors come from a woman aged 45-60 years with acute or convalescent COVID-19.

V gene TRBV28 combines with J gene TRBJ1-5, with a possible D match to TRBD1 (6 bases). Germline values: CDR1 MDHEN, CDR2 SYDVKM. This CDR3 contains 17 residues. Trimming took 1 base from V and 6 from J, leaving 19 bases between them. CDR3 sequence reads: CASSLFRGGGGSQPQHF. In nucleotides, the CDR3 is TGTGCCAGCAGTTTATTTCGGGGGGGCGGCGGATCTCAGCCCCAGCATTTT.

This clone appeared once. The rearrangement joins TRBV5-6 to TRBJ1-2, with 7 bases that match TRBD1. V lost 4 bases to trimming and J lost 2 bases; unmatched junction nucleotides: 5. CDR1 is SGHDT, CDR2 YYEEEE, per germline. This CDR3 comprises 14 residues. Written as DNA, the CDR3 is TGTGCCAGCAGCCTGGCGGACAGGAACTATGGCTACACCTTC. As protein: CASSLADRNYGYTF.

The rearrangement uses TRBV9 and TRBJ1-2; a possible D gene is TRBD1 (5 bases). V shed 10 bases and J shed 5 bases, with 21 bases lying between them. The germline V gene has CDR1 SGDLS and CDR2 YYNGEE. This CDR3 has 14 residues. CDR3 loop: CALPSGGNVYGYTF. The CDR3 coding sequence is TGTGCCCTTCCCAGTGGGGGGAATGTGTATGGCTACACCTTC.

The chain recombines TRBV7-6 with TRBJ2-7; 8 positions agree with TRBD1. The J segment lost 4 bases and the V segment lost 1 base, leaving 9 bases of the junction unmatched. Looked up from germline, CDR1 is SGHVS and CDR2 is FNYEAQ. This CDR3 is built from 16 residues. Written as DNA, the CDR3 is TGTGCCAGCAGCTTAGAAGGAACCAGGGGGCTATACGAGCAGTACTTC. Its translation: CASSLEGTRGLYEQYF. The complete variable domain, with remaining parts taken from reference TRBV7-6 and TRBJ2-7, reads GAGVSQSPRYKVTKRGQDVALRCDPISGHVSLYWYRQALGQGPEFLTYFNYEAQQDKSGLPNDRFSAERPEGSISTLTIQRTEQRDSAMYRCASSLEGTRGLYEQYFGPGTRLTVT.

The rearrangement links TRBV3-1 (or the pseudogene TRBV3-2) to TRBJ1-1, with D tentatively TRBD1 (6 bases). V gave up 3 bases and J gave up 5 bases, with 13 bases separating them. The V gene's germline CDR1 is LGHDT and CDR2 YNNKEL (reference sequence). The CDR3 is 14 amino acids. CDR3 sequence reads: CASSQRQGRTEAFF. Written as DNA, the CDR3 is TGTGCCAGCAGCCAGAGGCAGGGGCGGACTGAAGCTTTCTTT.

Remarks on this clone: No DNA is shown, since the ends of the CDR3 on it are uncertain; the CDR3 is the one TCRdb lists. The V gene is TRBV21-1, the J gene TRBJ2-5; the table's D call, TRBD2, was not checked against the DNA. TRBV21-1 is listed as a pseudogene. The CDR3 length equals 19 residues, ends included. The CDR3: CASSKVGSGTPLQQETQYF.

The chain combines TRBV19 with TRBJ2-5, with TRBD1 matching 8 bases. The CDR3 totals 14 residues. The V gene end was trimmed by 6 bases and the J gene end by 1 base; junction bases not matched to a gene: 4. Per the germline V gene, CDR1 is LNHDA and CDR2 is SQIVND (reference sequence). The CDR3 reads CASSADRGQETQYF. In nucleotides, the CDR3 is TGTGCCAGTAGCGCCGACAGGGGCCAAGAGACCCAGTACTTC. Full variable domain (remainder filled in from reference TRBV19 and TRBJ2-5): DGGITQSPKYLFRKEGQNVTLSCEQNLNHDAMYWYRQDPGQGLRLIYYSQIVNDFQKGDIAEGYSVSREKKESFPLTVTSAQKNPTAFYLCASSADRGQETQYFGPGTRLLVL.

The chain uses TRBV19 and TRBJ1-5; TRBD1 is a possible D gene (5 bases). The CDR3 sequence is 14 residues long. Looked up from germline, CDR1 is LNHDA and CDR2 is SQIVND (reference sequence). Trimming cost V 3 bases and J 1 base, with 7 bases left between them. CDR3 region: CASSITGSNQPQHF. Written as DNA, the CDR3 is TGTGCCAGTAGTATCACAGGAAGCAATCAGCCCCAGCATTTT.

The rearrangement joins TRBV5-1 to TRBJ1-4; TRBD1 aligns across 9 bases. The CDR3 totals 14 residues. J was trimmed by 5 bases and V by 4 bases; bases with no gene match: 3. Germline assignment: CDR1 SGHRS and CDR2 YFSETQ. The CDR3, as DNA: TGCGCCAGCAGCCACGGGACAGGGAATGAAAAACTGTTTTTT. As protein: CASSHGTGNEKLFF. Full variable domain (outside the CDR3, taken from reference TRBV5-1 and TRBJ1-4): KAGVTQTPRYLIKTRGQQVTLSCSPISGHRSVSWYQQTPGQGLQFLFEYFSETQRNKGNFPGRFSGRQFSNSRSEMNVSTLELGDSALYLCASSHGTGNEKLFFGSGTQLSVL.

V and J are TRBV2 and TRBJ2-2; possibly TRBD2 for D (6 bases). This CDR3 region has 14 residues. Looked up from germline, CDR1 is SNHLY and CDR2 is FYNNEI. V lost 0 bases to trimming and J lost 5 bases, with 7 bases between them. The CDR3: CASSEAGGTGELFF. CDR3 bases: TGTGCCAGCAGTGAAGCTGGGGGGACCGGGGAGCTGTTTTTT.

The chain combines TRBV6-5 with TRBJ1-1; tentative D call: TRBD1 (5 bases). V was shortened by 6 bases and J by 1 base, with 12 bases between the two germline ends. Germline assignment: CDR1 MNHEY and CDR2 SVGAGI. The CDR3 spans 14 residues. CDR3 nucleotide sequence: TGTGCCAGCAGCCTTAGAACAGGGAACACTGAAGCTTTCTTT. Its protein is CASSLRTGNTEAFF.

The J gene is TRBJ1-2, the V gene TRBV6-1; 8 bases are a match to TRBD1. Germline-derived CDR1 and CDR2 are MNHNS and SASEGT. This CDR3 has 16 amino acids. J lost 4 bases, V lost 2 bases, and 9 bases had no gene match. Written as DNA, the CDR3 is TGTGCCAGCAGTGAATTTGTGGGACAGGCTTCCTATGGCTACACCTTC. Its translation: CASSEFVGQASYGYTF.

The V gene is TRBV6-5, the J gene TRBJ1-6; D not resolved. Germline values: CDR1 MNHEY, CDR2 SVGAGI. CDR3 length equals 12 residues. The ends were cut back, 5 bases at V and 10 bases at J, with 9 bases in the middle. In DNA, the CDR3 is TGTGCCAGCAGTCTCGTTTTCTCACCCCTCCACTTT. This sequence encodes CASSLVFSPLHF.

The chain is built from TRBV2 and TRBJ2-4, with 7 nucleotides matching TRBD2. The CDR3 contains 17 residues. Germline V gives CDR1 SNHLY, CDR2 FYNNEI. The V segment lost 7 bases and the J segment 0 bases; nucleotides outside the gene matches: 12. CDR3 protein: CASTTPSSGLAKNIQYF. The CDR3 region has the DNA TGTGCCAGCACCACCCCCTCTAGCGGATTAGCCAAAAACATTCAGTACTTC.

DNA for the CDR3: TGCGCCAGCAATCGGGGGGAGTTTAACACTGAAGCTTTCTTT. Amino acids: CASNRGEFNTEAFF. The rearrangement joins TRBV5-1 to TRBJ1-1, with D perhaps matching TRBD1 (5 bases). V lost 6 bases and J 2 bases, leaving 14 bases between the germline ends. Germline CDR1 reads SGHRS; CDR2 reads YFSETQ. The CDR3 is 14 residues long.

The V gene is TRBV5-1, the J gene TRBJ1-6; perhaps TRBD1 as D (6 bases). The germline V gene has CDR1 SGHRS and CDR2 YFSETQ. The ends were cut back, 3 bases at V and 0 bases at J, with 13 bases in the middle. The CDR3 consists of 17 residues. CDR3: CASSWTELRSYNSPLHF. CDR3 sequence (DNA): TGCGCCAGCAGCTGGACAGAGCTGCGCTCCTATAATTCACCCCTCCACTTT.

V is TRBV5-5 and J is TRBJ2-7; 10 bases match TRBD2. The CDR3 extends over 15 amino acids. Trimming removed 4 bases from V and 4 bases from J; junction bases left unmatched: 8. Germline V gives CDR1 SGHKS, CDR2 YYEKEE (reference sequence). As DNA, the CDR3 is TGTGCCAGCAGCCTACGGCTAGCGGGAGTTTACGAGCAGTACTTC. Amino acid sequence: CASSLRLAGVYEQYF.

CDR3 in amino acids: CASIRTGPHSGNTIYF. The CDR3 coding sequence is TGTGCCAGCATAAGGACAGGTCCTCACTCTGGAAACACCATATATTTT. The chain joins TRBV28 to TRBJ1-3; 7 nucleotides line up with TRBD1. Losses at the gene ends were 7 bases for V and 0 bases for J; bases not matched to a gene: 9. Germline CDR1 is MDHEN and CDR2 is SYDVKM. The CDR3 loop spans 16 amino acids.

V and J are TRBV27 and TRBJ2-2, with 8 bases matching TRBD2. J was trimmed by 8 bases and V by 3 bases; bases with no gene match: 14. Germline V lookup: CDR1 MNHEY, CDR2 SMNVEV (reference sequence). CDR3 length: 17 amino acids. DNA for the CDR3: TGTGCCAGCAGTTTTAGCGGGACGAAATTGGTAGCTGGGGAGCTGTTTTTT. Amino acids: CASSFSGTKLVAGELFF.

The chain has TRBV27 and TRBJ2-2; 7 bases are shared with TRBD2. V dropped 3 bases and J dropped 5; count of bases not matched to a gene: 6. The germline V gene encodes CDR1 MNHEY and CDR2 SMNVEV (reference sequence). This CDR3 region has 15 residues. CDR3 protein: CASSFSPGGTGELFF. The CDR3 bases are TGTGCCAGCAGTTTTTCCCCGGGGGGTACCGGGGAGCTGTTTTTT.

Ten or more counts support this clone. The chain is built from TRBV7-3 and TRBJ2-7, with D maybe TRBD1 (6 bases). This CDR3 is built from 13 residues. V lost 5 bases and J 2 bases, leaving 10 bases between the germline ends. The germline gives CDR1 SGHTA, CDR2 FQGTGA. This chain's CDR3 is CASSDGQTYEQYF. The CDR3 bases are TGTGCCAGCAGCGATGGACAGACCTACGAGCAGTACTTC.